This TCR beta chain was sequenced in a study of cytomegalovirus exposure and HLA in healthy donors. Study results and caveats: Rarity characterized most TCR sequences, yet some public TCRs appeared in many donors.

Losses at the gene ends were 0 bases for V and 12 bases for J; bases not matched to a gene: 6. CDR1 and CDR2 from the germline V gene are SGHRS and YFSETQ. The CDR3 spans 14 residues. This clone was found a few times. Its antigen remains unidentified. Primers for the PCR totalled 60 Vbeta and 13 Jbeta. Sequenced by immunoSEQ multiplex PCR; TCRdb stores in-frame clones only, minus some. The profile shows more than 100,000 clones, 80% of them singletons. The sample taken for sequencing was PBMCs. This TCR came from a man in his forties in good health and CMV-seronegative. The genes are TRBV5-1 and TRBJ2-1; 10 bases line up with TRBD2. The CDR3 is CASSLALAGEGQFF. The CDR3 DNA reads as TGCGCCAGCAGCTTGGCGCTAGCGGGAGAGGGGCAGTTCTTC.